This TCR beta chain was documented in a study of read filtering for tumor transcriptome and immune sequencing. In this sample, this clonotype turned up a few times. The V segment lost 1 base and the J segment 4 bases; nucleotides outside the gene matches: 9. The CDR3 is 17 amino acids. CDR1 and CDR2 (germline): SGHAT, FQNNGV. From approximately 430 ng of RNA, a library with molecular barcoded alpha/delta and beta/gamma adaptors was made. TCRdb recomputed calls from the reads with MiXCR, one row per CDR3 protein. Of around 130,000 distinct CDR3 sequences in the sample, 10% to 15% were seen once. The chain employs TRBV11-2 and TRBJ2-3; 9 nucleotides line up with TRBD1. Specimen: a population of CD138-negative cells sorted from bone marrow. This receptor was taken from a donor at least 40 years old with multiple myeloma. The CDR3 DNA sequence: TGTGCCAGCAGCTTAGTTACAGGGGGCCCAAGCTCAGATACGCAGTATTTT. As protein: CASSLVTGGPSSDTQYF.